This TCR beta chain was profiled in a study of shared clonotypes between healthy human individuals. The table came from immunoSEQ multiplex PCR; TCRdb's copy has only in-frame clones and leaves some out. The sample holds a few hundred thousand clones; 65% to 80% are singletons and the top ten take less than 15%. Study-wide findings and caveats: Sequencing depth was expected to affect clonotype sharing among donors.

About this clone itself: What it binds is not known.

V was trimmed by 4 bases and J by 6 bases, leaving 16 bases between them. The CDR3 loop spans 15 amino acids. From germline, CDR1 is SGHTS and CDR2 YDEGEE. The healthy adult donors were HIV-negative and reported no recent acute infections or vaccinations. The sequence derives from a woman in her 40s in good health. Some clones in this sample may be carry-over from other donors' samples. J is TRBJ2-2 and V is TRBV5-8; perhaps TRBD1 as D (6 bases). Input material: PBMCs. CDR3 in DNA: TGTGCCAGCAGCATATTGGCAGGGGAATCCGGGGAGCTGTTTTTT. Residues: CASSILAGESGELFF.